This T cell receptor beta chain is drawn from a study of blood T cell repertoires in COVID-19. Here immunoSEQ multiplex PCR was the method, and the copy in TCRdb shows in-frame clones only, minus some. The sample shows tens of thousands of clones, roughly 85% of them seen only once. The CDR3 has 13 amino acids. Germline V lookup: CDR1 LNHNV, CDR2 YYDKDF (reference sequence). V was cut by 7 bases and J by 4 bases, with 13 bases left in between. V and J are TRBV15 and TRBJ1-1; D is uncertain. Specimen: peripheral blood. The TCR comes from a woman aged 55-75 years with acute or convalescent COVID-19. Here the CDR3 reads CATTWGGSTEAFF. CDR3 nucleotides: TGTGCCACCACCTGGGGAGGGAGCACTGAAGCTTTCTTT.